This entry describes one T cell receptor (beta chain). Its target is unknown. With iRepertoire HTBI primers and Arm-PCR of CDR3 regions, TCR beta libraries were built. In TCRdb, the multiplex PCR reads were re-called with MiXCR into one record per CDR3 protein. In the table there are more than 400,000 distinct CDR3 sequences, about 15% of which are singletons. Indicated time point: newly diagnosed GD, antithyroid drugs for less than 3 months. Extracted PBMC RNA gave rise to the TCR library. These data come from a study of regulatory T cells in long-lasting Graves disease. The overall study: Freshly diagnosed Graves' patients had used antithyroid drugs for under 3 months. Study-level results: Peripheral blood alone, not thyroid tissue, underwent study.

These data are also associated with another study on T cells in Graves' hyperthyroidism and ophthalmopathy.

The sequenced sample was peripheral blood mononuclear cells (PBMCs), obtained at new diagnosis, from a patient treated with antithyroid drugs. The origin of this receptor is a woman under 40 with Graves disease.

CDR3 in DNA: TGTGCCAGCAGCTTCGGATTAACGAAGACCCAGTACTTC. Its translation is CASSFGLTKTQYF. V usage is TRBV7-2 and J usage is TRBJ2-5, with D unresolved. This CDR3 spans 13 amino acids. Trimming left V 3 bases short and J 6 bases short, with 11 bases between. In germline, CDR1 is SGHTA, CDR2 FQGNSA.